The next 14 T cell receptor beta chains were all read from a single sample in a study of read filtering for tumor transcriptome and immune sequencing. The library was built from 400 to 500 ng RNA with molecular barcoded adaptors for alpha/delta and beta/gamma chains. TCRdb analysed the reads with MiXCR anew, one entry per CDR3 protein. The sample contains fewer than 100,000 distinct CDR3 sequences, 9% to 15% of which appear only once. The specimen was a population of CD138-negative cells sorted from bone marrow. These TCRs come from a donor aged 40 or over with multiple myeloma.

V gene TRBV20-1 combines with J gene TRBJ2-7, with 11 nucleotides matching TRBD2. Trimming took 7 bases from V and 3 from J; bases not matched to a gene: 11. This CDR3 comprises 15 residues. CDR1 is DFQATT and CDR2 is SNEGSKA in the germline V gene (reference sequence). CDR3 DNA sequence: TGCAGTGGCTCCCTGTATACTAGCGGGAGCTACGAGCAGTACTTC. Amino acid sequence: CSGSLYTSGSYEQYF.

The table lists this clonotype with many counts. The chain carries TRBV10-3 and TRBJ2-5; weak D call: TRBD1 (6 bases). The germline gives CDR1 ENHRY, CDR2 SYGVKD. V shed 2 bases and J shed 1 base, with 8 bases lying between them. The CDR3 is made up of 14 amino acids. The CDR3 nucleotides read TGTGCCATCAGTGAGGACAGGAGCCAAGAGACCCAGTACTTC. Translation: CAISEDRSQETQYF.

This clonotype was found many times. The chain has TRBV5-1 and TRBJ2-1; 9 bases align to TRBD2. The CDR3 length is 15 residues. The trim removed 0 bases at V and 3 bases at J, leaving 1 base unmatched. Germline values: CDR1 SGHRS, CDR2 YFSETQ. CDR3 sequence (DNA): TGCGCCAGCAGCTTGGAGACTAGCGGCTACAATGAGCAGTTCTTC. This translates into CASSLETSGYNEQFF. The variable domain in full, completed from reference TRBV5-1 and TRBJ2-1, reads KAGVTQTPRYLIKTRGQQVTLSCSPISGHRSVSWYQQTPGQGLQFLFEYFSETQRNKGNFPGRFSGRQFSNSRSEMNVSTLELGDSALYLCASSLETSGYNEQFFGPGTRLTVL.

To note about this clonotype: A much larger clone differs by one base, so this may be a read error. CDR3 in DNA: TGTGCCAGCGGCCGAGATTGTGAAGCTTTCTTT. Protein sequence: CASGRDCEAFF. The V and J genes are TRBV7-3 and TRBJ1-1; no clear D. V lost 8 bases and J 7 bases, leaving 11 bases between the germline ends. Germline V gives CDR1 SGHTA, CDR2 FQGTGA. This CDR3 has 11 residues.

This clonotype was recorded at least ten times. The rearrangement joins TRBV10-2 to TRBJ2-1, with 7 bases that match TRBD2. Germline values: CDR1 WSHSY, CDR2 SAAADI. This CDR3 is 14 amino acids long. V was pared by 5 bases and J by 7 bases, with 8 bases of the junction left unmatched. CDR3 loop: CASSTLRELNEQFF. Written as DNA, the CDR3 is TGCGCCAGCAGTACCCTGCGGGAGTTGAATGAGCAGTTCTTC.

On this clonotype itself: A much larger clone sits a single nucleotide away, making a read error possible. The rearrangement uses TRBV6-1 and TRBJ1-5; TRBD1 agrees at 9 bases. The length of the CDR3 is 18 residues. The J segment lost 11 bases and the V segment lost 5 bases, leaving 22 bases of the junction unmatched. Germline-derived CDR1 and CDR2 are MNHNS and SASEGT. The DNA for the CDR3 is TGTGCCAGCAGTAGGGTCCACGCCCCGGGACAGGGTCGACAGTCCCAGCATTTT. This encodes CASSRVHAPGQGRQSQHF.

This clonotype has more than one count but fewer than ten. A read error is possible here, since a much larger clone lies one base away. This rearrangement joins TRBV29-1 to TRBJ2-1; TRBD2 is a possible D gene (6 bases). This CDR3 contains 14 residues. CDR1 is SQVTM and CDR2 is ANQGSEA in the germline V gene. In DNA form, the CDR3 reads TGCAGCGTCTTGGGCGGGGACTCCTACAATGGGCAGTTCTTC. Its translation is CSVLGGDSYNGQFF.

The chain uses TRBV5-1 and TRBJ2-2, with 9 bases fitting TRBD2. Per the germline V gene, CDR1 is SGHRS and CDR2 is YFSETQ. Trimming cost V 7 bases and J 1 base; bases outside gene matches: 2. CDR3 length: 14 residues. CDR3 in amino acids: CASVAGVNTGELFF. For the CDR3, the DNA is TGCGCCAGCGTAGCGGGAGTGAACACCGGGGAGCTGTTTTTT.

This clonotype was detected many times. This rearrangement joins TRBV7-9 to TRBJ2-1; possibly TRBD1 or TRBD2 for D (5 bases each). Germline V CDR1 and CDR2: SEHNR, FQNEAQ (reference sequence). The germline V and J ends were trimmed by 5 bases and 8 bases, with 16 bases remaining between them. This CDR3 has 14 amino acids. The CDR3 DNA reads TGTGCCAGCAGCCGGCTGGGGGAGCGCCATGAGCAGTTCTTC. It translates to CASSRLGERHEQFF.

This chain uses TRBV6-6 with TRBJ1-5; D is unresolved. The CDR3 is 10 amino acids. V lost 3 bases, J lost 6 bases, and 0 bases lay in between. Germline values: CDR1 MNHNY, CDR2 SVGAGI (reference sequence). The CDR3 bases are TGTGCCAGCAGTTATCAGCCCCAGCATTTT. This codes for CASSYQPQHF.

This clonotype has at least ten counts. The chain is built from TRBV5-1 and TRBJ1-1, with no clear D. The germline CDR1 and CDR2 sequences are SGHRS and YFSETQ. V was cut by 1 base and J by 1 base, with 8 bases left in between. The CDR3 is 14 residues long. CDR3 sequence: CASSLTAANTEAFF. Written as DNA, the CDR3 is TGCGCCAGCAGCTTGACGGCAGCGAACACTGAAGCTTTCTTT.

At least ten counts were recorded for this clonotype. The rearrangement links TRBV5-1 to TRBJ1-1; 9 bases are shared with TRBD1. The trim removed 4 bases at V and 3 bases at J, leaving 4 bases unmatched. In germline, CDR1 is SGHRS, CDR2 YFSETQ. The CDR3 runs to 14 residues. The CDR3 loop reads CASSVDRGYTEAFF. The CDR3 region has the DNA TGCGCCAGCAGCGTGGACAGGGGCTACACTGAAGCTTTCTTT.

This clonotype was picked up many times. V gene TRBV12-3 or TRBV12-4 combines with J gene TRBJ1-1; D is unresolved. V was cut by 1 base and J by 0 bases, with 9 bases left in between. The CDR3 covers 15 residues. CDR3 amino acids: CASSLEGSVNTEAFF. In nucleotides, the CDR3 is TGTGCCAGCAGTTTAGAAGGTTCGGTGAACACTGAAGCTTTCTTT.

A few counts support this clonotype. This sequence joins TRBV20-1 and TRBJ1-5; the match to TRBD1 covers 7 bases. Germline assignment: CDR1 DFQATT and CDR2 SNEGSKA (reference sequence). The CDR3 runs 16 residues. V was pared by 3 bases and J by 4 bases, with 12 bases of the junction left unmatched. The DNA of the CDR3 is TGCAGTGCTAGCCTTGGAGGGGGCGTTCGAAATCAGCCCCAGCATTTT. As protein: CSASLGGGVRNQPQHF.